Below are 16 T cell receptor beta chains sequenced from a single sample in a study of Ad26.COV2.S vaccination and SARS-CoV-2 variants (dated by TCRdb to the early 2020s). To prepare the library, the immunoSEQ multiplex PCR assay was applied. In its TCRdb copy, this immuneACCESS table keeps in-frame sequences only and misses some clones. Where compared with another copy, unresolved V genes explain less than half of these, and the others have no known cause. Here the sample has around 300,000 clones; 90% occur a single time. The biggest ten clones account for approximately 5% of the sample. The treatment or condition label for this specimen denotes: about 20 received Ad26.COV2.S at low or high dose, single or two shots; roughly five received placebo; per-sample allocation not given. For vaccine and placebo recipients, repertoires were sequenced using samples collected on day 63 after the first injection.

The input for sequencing was peripheral blood, taken in a trial of Ad26.COV2.S vaccine versus placebo. The receptors derive from a person between 18 and 65 years old who received the Ad26.COV2.S COVID-19 vaccine or a placebo.

The rearrangement joins TRBV5-1 to TRBJ1-2, with D uncertain. Germline lookup yields CDR1 SGHRS and CDR2 YFSETQ. Deletions cut 4 bases from V and 4 bases from J, with 11 bases between. The CDR3 spans 13 residues. The CDR3 loop reads CASSLTPFYGYTF. The CDR3 DNA reads as TGCGCCAGCAGCCTGACACCTTTCTATGGCTACACCTTC.

This rearrangement joins TRBV24-1 to TRBJ2-1, with 9 bases fitting TRBD2. V lost 6 bases to trimming and J lost 8 bases; unmatched junction nucleotides: 10. Germline V gene data show CDR1 as KGHDR and CDR2 as SFDVKD. The CDR3 consists of 15 residues. The CDR3 loop is CATSKAAGGMDEQFF. As DNA, the CDR3 is TGTGCCACCAGTAAAGCAGCGGGAGGTATGGATGAGCAGTTCTTC.

The chain links TRBV5-1 to TRBJ2-1; 12 bases are a match to TRBD2. CDR1 is SGHRS and CDR2 is YFSETQ in the germline V gene. The CDR3 runs to 15 residues. Trimming at V came to 4 bases and at J to 8 bases, leaving 7 bases not matched to a gene. Written as DNA, the CDR3 is TGCGCCAGCAGCCCCGCCCTAGCGGGGGGGCATGAGCAGTTCTTC. This sequence encodes CASSPALAGGHEQFF.

The chain recombines TRBV7-3 with TRBJ1-1; D uncertain. Deletions cut 5 bases from V and 6 bases from J, with 16 bases between. Germline V gives CDR1 SGHTA, CDR2 FQGTGA. CDR3 length equals 14 residues. This CDR3 is CASSLNNGLSEAFF. The CDR3, as DNA: TGTGCCAGCAGCCTGAATAACGGACTGTCTGAAGCTTTCTTT.

The chain carries TRBV11-3 and TRBJ2-3; D not resolved. CDR1 is SGHNT, CDR2 YENEEA, per germline. This CDR3 comprises 13 residues. The ends were cut back, 1 base at V and 5 bases at J, with 7 bases in the middle. The CDR3 loop is CASSLVLLDTQYF. The CDR3 coding sequence is TGTGCCAGCAGCTTAGTTCTCTTAGATACGCAGTATTTT.

The chain employs TRBV10-3 and TRBJ1-1, with a tentative D call TRBD1 (6 bases). Trimming cost V 4 bases and J 8 bases, with 14 bases left between them. This CDR3 is 13 amino acids long. Germline CDR1 ENHRY, CDR2 SYGVKD. This CDR3 reads CAISVVAGQEAFF. CDR3 nucleotides: TGTGCCATCAGTGTTGTGGCCGGACAGGAAGCTTTCTTT.

This chain uses TRBV6-6 with TRBJ1-2; the D is unclear. The V and J ends lost 6 bases and 8 bases respectively, with 10 bases between them. The V gene's germline CDR1 is MNHNY and CDR2 SVGAGI (reference sequence). The CDR3 length is 11 residues. The CDR3 reads CASSPFYGYTF. CDR3 nucleotides: TGTGCCAGCAGCCCATTCTACGGCTACACCTTC.

This rearrangement joins TRBV4-1 to TRBJ2-5; 15 bases line up with TRBD2. CDR3 size: 16 residues. The ends lost 4 bases at V and 7 bases at J; junction bases unmatched: 7. In germline, CDR1 is MGHRA, CDR2 YSYEKL. The CDR3 sequence is CASSLGTSGGMGTQYF. For the CDR3, the DNA is TGCGCCAGCAGCCTAGGGACTAGCGGGGGGATGGGGACCCAGTACTTC.

This rearrangement joins TRBV7-2 to TRBJ1-4; no clear D gene. Germline CDR1 SGHTA, CDR2 FQGNSA. This CDR3 region has 13 residues. V gave up 4 bases and J gave up 10 bases, with 13 bases separating them. CDR3 protein: CASSSSRTGKLFF. The CDR3 DNA reads as TGTGCCAGCAGCTCCTCTAGGACCGGAAAACTGTTTTTT.

This sequence joins TRBV7-7 and TRBJ2-7, with a possible D match to TRBD2 (6 bases). V was clipped by 8 bases and J by 4 bases, with 12 bases between them. The CDR3 is 12 residues long. CDR1 is SSHAT, CDR2 FNYEAQ, per germline (reference sequence). CDR3 in amino acids: CASWPGGYEQYV. DNA for the CDR3: TGTGCCAGCTGGCCCGGAGGGTACGAGCAGTACGTC.

This clone was counted ten times or more. The rearrangement links TRBV7-9 to TRBJ1-5, with D uncertain. Germline V CDR1 and CDR2: SEHNR, FQNEAQ (reference sequence). V dropped 2 bases and J dropped 5 bases, with 7 bases sitting between them. The CDR3 has 13 amino acids. The DNA for the CDR3 is TGTGCCAGCAGCTTAATGGCTGATCAGCCCCAGCATTTT. This sequence encodes CASSLMADQPQHF.

This chain uses TRBV7-9 with TRBJ1-2; 8 bases match TRBD1. V shed 5 bases, J shed 8 bases, and the junction held 7 bases outside the gene matches. The CDR3 is 13 residues long. Germline V gene sequence: CDR1 SEHNR, CDR2 FQNEAQ (reference sequence). The CDR3 DNA reads as TGTGCCAGCAGCCAAACAGGGGGAGAAGGCTACACCTTC. This gives the protein CASSQTGGEGYTF.

This clone was seen only once. The genes are TRBV13 and TRBJ1-2, with D perhaps TRBD1 (5 bases). The germline CDR1 and CDR2 sequences are PRHDT and FYEKMQ (reference sequence). Trimming left V 0 bases short and J 6 bases short, with 17 bases between. This CDR3 spans 16 amino acids. CDR3 nucleotide sequence: TGTGCCAGCAGCTTAGGCAGGGCATCCTTTGGGGATGGCTACACCTTC. Protein product: CASSLGRASFGDGYTF.

This chain links TRBV5-1 with TRBJ2-4; D is ambiguous. Germline loops: CDR1 SGHRS, CDR2 YFSETQ. This CDR3 is built from 14 residues. Between the trimmed V and J ends, which lost 6 bases and 2 bases, there was a span of 12 bases. The CDR3 coding sequence is TGCGCCAGCAAGGAGATGGAGTCCAAAAACATTCAGTACTTC. This codes for CASKEMESKNIQYF.

The J gene is TRBJ1-2, the V gene TRBV6-2 or TRBV6-3, with 9 positions matching TRBD1. CDR1 MNHEY and CDR2 SVGEGT come from the germline V gene. V lost 0 bases and J lost 3; bases outside the gene matches: 5. The CDR3 covers 16 residues. CDR3: CASSYSRTGEYYGYTF. The CDR3 DNA is TGTGCCAGCAGTTACTCCCGGACAGGGGAATACTATGGCTACACCTTC.

Comments on this clone: The same CDR3 is also encoded by other DNA sequences in this sample. The rearrangement joins TRBV4-1 to TRBJ1-2; maybe TRBD1 (6 bases). Trimming took 1 base from V and 5 from J, leaving 11 bases between them. Looked up from germline, CDR1 is MGHRA and CDR2 is YSYEKL. This CDR3 has 14 residues. The DNA for the CDR3 is TGCGCCAGCAGCCAAGGTCCAGGGGATTATGGCTACACCTTC. Protein product: CASSQGPGDYGYTF.